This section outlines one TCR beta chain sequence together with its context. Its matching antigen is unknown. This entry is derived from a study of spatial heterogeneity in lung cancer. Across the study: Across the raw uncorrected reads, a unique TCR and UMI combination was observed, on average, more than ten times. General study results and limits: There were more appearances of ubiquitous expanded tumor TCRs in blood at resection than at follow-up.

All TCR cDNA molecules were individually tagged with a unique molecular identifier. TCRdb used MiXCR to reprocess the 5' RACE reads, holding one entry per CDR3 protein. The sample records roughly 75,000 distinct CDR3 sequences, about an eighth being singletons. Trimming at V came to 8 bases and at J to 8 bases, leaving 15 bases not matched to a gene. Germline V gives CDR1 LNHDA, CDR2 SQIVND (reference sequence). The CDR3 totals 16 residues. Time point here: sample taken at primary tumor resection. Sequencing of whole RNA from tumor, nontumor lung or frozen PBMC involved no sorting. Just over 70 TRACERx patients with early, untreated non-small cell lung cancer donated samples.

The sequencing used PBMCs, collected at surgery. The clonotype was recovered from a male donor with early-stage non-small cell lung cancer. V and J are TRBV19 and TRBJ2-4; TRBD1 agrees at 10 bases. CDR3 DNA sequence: TGTGCCAGTTCGGACAGGGGGTTTCATGATGGGTACATTCAGTACTTC. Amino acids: CASSDRGFHDGYIQYF.